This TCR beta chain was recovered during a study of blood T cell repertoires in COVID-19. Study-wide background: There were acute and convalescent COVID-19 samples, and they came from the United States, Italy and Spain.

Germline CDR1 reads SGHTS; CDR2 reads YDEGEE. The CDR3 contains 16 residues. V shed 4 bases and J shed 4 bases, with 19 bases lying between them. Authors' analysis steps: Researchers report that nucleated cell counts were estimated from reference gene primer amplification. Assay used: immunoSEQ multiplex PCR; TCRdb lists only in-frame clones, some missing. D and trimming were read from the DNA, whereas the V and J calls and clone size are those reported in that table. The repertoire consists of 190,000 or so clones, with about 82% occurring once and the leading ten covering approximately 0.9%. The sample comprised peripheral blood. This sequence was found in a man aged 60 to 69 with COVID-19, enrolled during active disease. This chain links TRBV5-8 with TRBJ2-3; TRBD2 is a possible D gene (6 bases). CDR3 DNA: TGTGCCAGCAGCCATCGTCTGACGGGAGCGCCAGATACGCAGTATTTT. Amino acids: CASSHRLTGAPDTQYF.